One and the same sample provided the 20 T cell receptor beta chains below, sequenced in a study of a mutant IDH1 vaccine in newly diagnosed glioma. Stated time point: week 47, end of study. Mutant IDH1 20-mer peptide, at 300 ug, made up each vaccine dose, with topical imiquimod. No antigen is known for these receptors. The data were produced by immunoSEQ multiplex PCR, yet TCRdb's version contains in-frame clones alone and is incomplete. Of tens of thousands of clones listed, less than 90% are singletons. The source was PBMCs, collected from a glioma patient whose treatment included an IDH1 peptide vaccine. The receptors originated from a man aged 25-45 years with glioma.

V is TRBV5-1 and J is TRBJ2-3; D remains unclear. The CDR3 contains 14 residues. Germline values: CDR1 SGHRS, CDR2 YFSETQ. The germline V and J ends were trimmed by 0 bases and 2 bases, with 7 bases remaining between them. The CDR3 DNA sequence: TGCGCCAGCAGCTTGGACGTATACACAGATACGCAGTATTTT. It is translated as CASSLDVYTDTQYF. Supplemented by reference TRBV5-1 and TRBJ2-3, the full variable domain reads KAGVTQTPRYLIKTRGQQVTLSCSPISGHRSVSWYQQTPGQGLQFLFEYFSETQRNKGNFPGRFSGRQFSNSRSEMNVSTLELGDSALYLCASSLDVYTDTQYFGPGTRLTVL.

The chain has TRBV7-9 and TRBJ1-2, with D perhaps TRBD1 (5 bases). V was pared by 6 bases and J by 6 bases, with 20 bases between. Looked up from germline, CDR1 is SEHNR and CDR2 is FQNEAQ (reference sequence). The CDR3 length is 15 residues. The chain's CDR3 is CASRPRGQAGNGYTF. CDR3 DNA sequence: TGTGCCAGCAGGCCTCGTGGGCAGGCAGGGAATGGCTACACCTTC.

This clone was detected only a few times. CDR3 loop: CASSLTRARNNYEQYF. DNA for the CDR3: TGCGCCAGCAGCCTAACTAGGGCTAGGAATAACTACGAGCAGTACTTC. The chain combines TRBV4-1 with TRBJ2-7, with TRBD2 as a possible D gene (5 bases). Germline CDR1 and CDR2: MGHRA and YSYEKL. V lost 4 bases to trimming and J lost 3 bases, with 19 bases between them. The CDR3 has 16 residues.

The chain is built from TRBV5-1 and TRBJ2-1, with TRBD1 matching over 11 bases. V lost 4 bases, J lost 8 bases, and 20 bases stayed unmatched. The CDR3 totals 19 residues. Germline CDR1 is SGHRS and CDR2 is YFSETQ. Here the CDR3 DNA reads TGCGCCAGCAGCCGTACCTCCGGGACAGGGGGTTATGGTGTCGATGAGCAGTTCTTC. It is translated as CASSRTSGTGGYGVDEQFF.

The V and J genes are TRBV7-7 and TRBJ2-5; the D is unclear. The CDR3 spans 12 residues. Trimming pared 3 bases from V and 5 bases from J, leaving 7 bases between. Germline V gene sequence: CDR1 SSHAT, CDR2 FNYEAQ (reference sequence). Here the CDR3 DNA reads TGTGCCAGCAGCTTGCTGGGGGAGACCCAGTACTTC. This gives the protein CASSLLGETQYF.

V usage is TRBV19 and J usage is TRBJ2-7, with 13 bases lining up with TRBD2. Germline values: CDR1 LNHDA, CDR2 SQIVND (reference sequence). Trimming cost V 5 bases and J 0 bases; bases outside gene matches: 13. The CDR3 runs to 19 residues. The CDR3 protein is CASSGRTSGGLLSSYEQYF. Written as DNA, the CDR3 is TGTGCCAGTAGTGGGCGGACTAGCGGGGGCCTACTCTCCTCCTACGAGCAGTACTTC.

The chain links TRBV5-4 to TRBJ2-7; 12 bases are shared with TRBD1. V trimming: 4 bases; J trimming: 4 bases; junction bases outside the gene matches: 9. Germline CDR1 reads SGHNT; CDR2 reads YYREEE (reference sequence). This CDR3 region has 16 residues. CDR3 coding DNA: TGTGCCAGCAGCCCTGGGACAGGGGGCGTCGATTACGAGCAGTACTTC. Encoded protein: CASSPGTGGVDYEQYF. The full variable domain, rest sourced from reference TRBV5-4 and TRBJ2-7, is ETGVTQSPTHLIKTRGQQVTLRCSSQSGHNTVSWYQQALGQGPQFIFQYYREEENGRGNFPPRFSGLQFPNYSSELNVNALELDDSALYLCASSPGTGGVDYEQYFGPGTRLTVT.

The CDR3 is CSVRGKTGAGETQYF. The CDR3 nucleotides read TGCAGCGTCAGGGGAAAGACAGGGGCCGGGGAGACCCAGTACTTC. The chain recombines TRBV29-1 with TRBJ2-5; 8 bases align to TRBD1. This CDR3 is built from 15 residues. V was pared by 6 bases and J by 5 bases, with 14 bases of the junction left unmatched. Germline values: CDR1 SQVTM, CDR2 ANQGSEA.

The chain recombines TRBV28 with TRBJ1-3, with 9 nucleotides matching TRBD1. This CDR3 is built from 17 residues. V trimming: 8 bases; J trimming: 0 bases; junction bases outside the gene matches: 11. Germline values: CDR1 MDHEN, CDR2 SYDVKM. The CDR3 protein is CASQNRDRDFSGNTIYF. DNA of the CDR3: TGTGCCAGCCAAAACCGGGACAGGGACTTCTCTGGAAACACCATATATTTT.

The chain uses TRBV7-2 and TRBJ1-5; no clear D. This CDR3 has 19 residues. Per germline, CDR1 SGHTA and CDR2 FQGNSA. V shed 0 bases and J shed 6 bases, with 24 bases lying between them. The CDR3 DNA follows: TGTGCCAGCAGCTTAGCGTTTTTGTCCAACCCCTCCCTTAGTCAGCCCCAGCATTTT. Amino acids: CASSLAFLSNPSLSQPQHF.

V is TRBV30 and J is TRBJ1-2, with unresolved D. The germline CDR1 and CDR2 sequences are GTSNPN and SVGIG (reference sequence). Trimming took 2 bases from V and 5 from J, leaving 9 bases between them. The CDR3 is 12 residues long. Written as DNA, the CDR3 is TGTGCCTGGAGTCTGAGTGCTTATGGCTACACCTTC. Encoded protein: CAWSLSAYGYTF.

V is TRBV28 and J is TRBJ2-1, with 7 nucleotides matching TRBD2. V lost 3 bases and J lost 2; bases outside the gene matches: 16. CDR3 length: 19 residues. Germline CDR1 is MDHEN and CDR2 is SYDVKM. This CDR3 reads CASSLIGYLGLVTYNEQFF. CDR3 in DNA: TGTGCCAGCAGTTTGATTGGTTATCTTGGACTAGTAACCTACAATGAGCAGTTCTTC.

V gene TRBV11-2 combines with J gene TRBJ1-1; possibly TRBD1 for D (6 bases). The V end was cut by 5 bases, the J end by 0 bases, with 13 bases between. The CDR3 has 15 amino acids. The germline gives CDR1 SGHAT, CDR2 FQNNGV. The CDR3 bases are TGTGCCAGCAGCCCTATGGGACAAATGAACACTGAAGCTTTCTTT. Translation: CASSPMGQMNTEAFF.

The rearrangement joins TRBV29-1 to TRBJ2-7, with 9 bases aligning to TRBD1. V trimming: 7 bases; J trimming: 7 bases; junction bases outside the gene matches: 11. CDR1 is SQVTM, CDR2 ANQGSEA, per germline. This CDR3 is built from 13 residues. The CDR3 DNA sequence: TGCAGCGCCCAAGGACAGGGGCATCGGGAGCAGTACTTC. Translation gives CSAQGQGHREQYF.

This chain uses TRBV18 with TRBJ2-3, with D tentatively TRBD2 (5 bases). V lost 2 bases and J 0 bases, leaving 6 bases between the germline ends. CDR3 length: 14 amino acids. Per the germline V gene, CDR1 is KGHSH and CDR2 is LQKENI. Here the CDR3 reads CASSPGLSTDTQYF. The CDR3 DNA reads TGTGCCAGCTCACCAGGACTTAGCACAGATACGCAGTATTTT.

The genes are TRBV2 and TRBJ2-5, with D perhaps being TRBD1 or TRBD2 (6 bases each). V was shortened by 10 bases and J by 2 bases, with 14 bases between the two germline ends. CDR1 is SNHLY and CDR2 is FYNNEI in the germline V gene. CDR3 length equals 13 residues. The CDR3 DNA reads TGTGCCACCGCCGCGGGACATCAAGAGACCCAGTACTTC. Protein product: CATAAGHQETQYF.

This clone was observed once. The chain recombines TRBV5-6 with TRBJ2-1; D is perhaps TRBD1 or TRBD2 (7 bases each). The germline CDR1 and CDR2 sequences are SGHDT and YYEEEE. Trimming shortened V by 4 bases and J by 9 bases, and 11 bases separated the two germline ends. The CDR3 sequence is 12 residues long. CDR3 in DNA: TGTGCCAGCAGCCAGGGGGAGGGTGAGCAGTTCTTC. Amino acids: CASSQGEGEQFF.

CDR3 residues: CASSLVAEANYGYTF. DNA for the CDR3: TGTGCCAGCAGCTTAGTGGCAGAAGCTAACTATGGCTACACCTTC. The gene calls are TRBV7-2 and TRBJ1-2; D is unresolved. The CDR3 is made up of 15 amino acids. Germline V lookup: CDR1 SGHTA, CDR2 FQGNSA. Trimming took 1 base from V and 0 from J, leaving 9 bases between them.

This rearrangement joins TRBV23-1 to TRBJ1-2, with D perhaps TRBD1 (6 bases). TRBV23-1 qualifies as an ORF whose function is uncertain. The CDR3 spans 13 residues. With 2 bases removed from V and 6 bases from J, the gap between germline ends came to 10 bases. The CDR3 nucleotides read TGCGCCAGCAGTCAAAGGGGGGATGATGGCTACACCTTC. It codes for CASSQRGDDGYTF.

The chain joins TRBV5-5 to TRBJ1-5, with D unresolved. With 3 bases removed from V and 4 bases from J, the gap between germline ends came to 8 bases. This CDR3 comprises 13 residues. CDR1 is SGHKS and CDR2 is YYEKEE in the germline V gene (reference sequence). CDR3 amino acids: CASSSAVNQPQHF. DNA for the CDR3: TGTGCCAGCAGCTCTGCGGTTAATCAGCCCCAGCATTTT.